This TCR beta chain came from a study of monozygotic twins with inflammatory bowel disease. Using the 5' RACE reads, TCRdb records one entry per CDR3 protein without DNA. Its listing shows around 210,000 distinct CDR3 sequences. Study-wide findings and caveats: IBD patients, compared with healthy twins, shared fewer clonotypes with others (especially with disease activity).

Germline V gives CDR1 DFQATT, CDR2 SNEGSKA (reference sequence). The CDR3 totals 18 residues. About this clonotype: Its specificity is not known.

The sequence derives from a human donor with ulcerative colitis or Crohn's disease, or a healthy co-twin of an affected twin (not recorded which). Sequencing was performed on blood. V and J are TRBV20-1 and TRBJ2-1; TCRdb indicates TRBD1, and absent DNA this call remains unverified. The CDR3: CSARVPAVVPGSYNEQFF.